This entry is about one T cell receptor beta chain. This clonotype was picked up a small number of times. The specificity of this receptor is unknown. Per-nucleotide qualities are absent, and no much larger clonotype sits a single base away. This entry comes from a study of identical twins (dated by TCRdb to between 2015 and 2016). Concerning the study at large: To test whether fetal clonotypes persist, the study used deep sequencing on TCR alpha and beta repertoires from monozygotic twins, unrelated adults of various ages, and cord blood. Replicate twin experiments were performed at different times using different library preparation protocols to rule out contamination.

From the cysteine through the phenylalanine, the CDR3 covers 14 amino acids. This entry keeps only the CDR3 DNA: 42 bases, framed from base 1. Relative to germline, V is 2 bases shorter and J is 4 bases shorter, with 8 bases between their ends. CDR1 MGHDK and CDR2 SYGVNS were looked up in the germline V gene. Overall study results and their limits: Conclusions relied on cross-sectional statistical analysis, since the same donors could not be followed over many years. Zero-insertion analyses could be partly confounded by invariant T cells such as MAIT and iNKT, although diverse VJ usage argued against such confounding for most clonotypes. A weaker excess of twin sharing was found in beta out-of-frame sequences because the signal-to-noise ratio was lowered by fewer shared sequences. In monozygotic twins, out-of-frame TCR alpha sharing was systematically underestimated by recombination models, although the models agreed with sharing between unrelated individuals. Fewer insertions were carried by abundant cord blood beta clonotypes; a weaker similar trend was observed in young adult naive repertoires, while no such trend was observed in memory repertoires. Compared with coincidental sharing between unrelated individuals, an excess of low generation-probability sequences was observed among out-of-frame TCR alpha sequences shared between twins.

Every donor was a healthy Caucasian. Three pairs of female monozygotic twins, all aged roughly 18 to 29 years, made up the twin cohort. CD4+ and CD8+ T cell populations were isolated with positive isolation kits from Invitrogen. Libraries were prepared through 5' RACE. The sequencer listed for this sample is Illumina HiSeq 2000. A universal primer binding site was introduced by template switching, and a unique molecular identifier was present in the final cDNA, enabling accurate counting of TCR cDNA molecules. Specific primers in the conserved constant-segment region were used to synthesize first-strand cDNA for the TCR alpha and beta chains. To control for contamination, each cDNA library was double barcoded with a SMART-Mk sample barcode plus Illumina barcodes. TruSeq adapter sequences, together with Illumina sample barcodes, were added in two successive PCR steps. The Illumina HiSeq platform was used with custom primers to sequence TCR alpha and beta cDNA libraries. For the original study's pipeline: Raw reads were processed with MiGEC to extract unique molecular identifiers, and MiXCR was used to determine CDR3 positions. For each individual, recombination models were inferred using an EM algorithm with the repgenHMM and IGoR tools. Shared clonotypes were analyzed with the tcR package in R, and sharing was normalized by the product of cloneset sizes. To study raw recombination free of thymic and clonal selection effects, out-of-frame nonproductive sequences were analyzed. TCRdb trimmed public reads at Q25 via fastp, called clones via MiXCR and kept in-frame beta chains. Every distinct CDR3 protein forms one entry, paired with its most common genes and DNA. V and J calls and clone size were set by TCRdb, not the authors. Here the sample has around 490,000 distinct CDR3 sequences; around 15% occur a single time. Of the sample, approximately 1% falls within the top ten clones.

This same sample was also taken into another study, of yellow fever vaccine responses in identical twins. From that second study: The T cell response to vaccination in identical twins was reported by the authors to appear partly convergent and partly personalized. In the study, vaccine-responding T cell clones were precisely tracked in identical twins.

The sequence was obtained from a woman younger than 30 in good health. The chain is encoded by TRBV25-1 joined to TRBJ1-4; TRBD1 is possibly the D segment (6 matching bases). Sample: CD4+ T cells sorted from blood. The nucleotides are TGTGCCAGCAGTGAAGGAGGGGGTAATGAAAAACTGTTTTTT. This translates into CASSEGGGNEKLFF.